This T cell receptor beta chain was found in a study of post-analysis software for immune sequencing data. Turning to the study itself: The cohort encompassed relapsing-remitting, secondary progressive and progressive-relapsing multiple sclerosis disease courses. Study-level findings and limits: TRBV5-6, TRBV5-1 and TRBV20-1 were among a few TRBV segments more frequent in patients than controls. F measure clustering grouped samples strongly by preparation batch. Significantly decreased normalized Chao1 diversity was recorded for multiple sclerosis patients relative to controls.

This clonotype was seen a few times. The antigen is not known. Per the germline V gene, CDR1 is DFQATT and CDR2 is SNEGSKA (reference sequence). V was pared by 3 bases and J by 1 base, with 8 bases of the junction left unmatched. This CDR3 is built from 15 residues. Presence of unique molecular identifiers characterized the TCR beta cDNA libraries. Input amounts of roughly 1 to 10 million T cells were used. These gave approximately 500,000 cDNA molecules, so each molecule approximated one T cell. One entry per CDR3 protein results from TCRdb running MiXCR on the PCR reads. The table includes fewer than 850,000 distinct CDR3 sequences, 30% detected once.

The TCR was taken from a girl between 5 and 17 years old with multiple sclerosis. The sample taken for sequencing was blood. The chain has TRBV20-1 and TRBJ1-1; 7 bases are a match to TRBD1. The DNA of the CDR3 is TGCAGTGCTAGGGACCCTCGACAGGGGAACACTGAAGCTTTCTTT. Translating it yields CSARDPRQGNTEAFF.